The TCR beta chain described here comes from a study of blood T cell repertoires in COVID-19. Study-wide background: From the United States, Italy and Spain came samples of acute and convalescent COVID-19. T cells, B-cell-depleted T cells, or PBMCs supplied cDNA or gDNA.

Authors' data handling: How many nucleated cells were present was estimated from reference gene primer amplification. The data were produced by immunoSEQ multiplex PCR, yet TCRdb's version contains in-frame clones alone and is incomplete. Clone size and V and J calls were adopted from that table, with D and trimming inferred from the DNA. The sample lists 210,000 or so clones; roughly four fifths were seen once. Germline V CDR1 and CDR2: ENHRY, SYGVKD. The CDR3 runs 15 residues. V dropped 4 bases and J dropped 2; count of bases not matched to a gene: 4. The material sequenced was peripheral blood. This clonotype was sampled from a woman aged 35 to 49 with acute or convalescent COVID-19. This chain joins TRBV10-3 and TRBJ2-2; 7 bases are shared with TRBD1. CDR3: CAISVGTANTGELFF. The CDR3 region has the DNA TGTGCCATCAGTGTTGGGACAGCTAACACCGGGGAGCTGTTTTTT.